The clone carrying this TCR beta chain was recorded once. Distinct nucleotide sequences in the sample also encode this CDR3. Profiled with immunoSEQ multiplex PCR; TCRdb holds only in-frame clones, not every one. The sample includes 35,000 to 45,000 clones, approximately 80% of them seen just once. Trimming took 1 base from V and 11 from J; bases not matched to a gene: 4. This CDR3 is 12 amino acids long. Germline CDR1 is SGHTA and CDR2 is FQGNSA. The entry originates in a study of OX40 agonist ivuxolimab in advanced cancers. Overall study: Having had anti-PD-1, anti-PD-L1 or anti-CTLA-4 therapy before was allowed, and 40% to 45% had some.

The specimen was CD4+ or CD8+ T cells sorted from blood, collected in a trial of the OX40 agonist ivuxolimab. The rearrangement uses TRBV7-2 and TRBJ2-5; 7 bases are a match to TRBD2. This receptor was identified in an adult with an advanced solid tumor such as melanoma, head and neck, liver or kidney cancer. The CDR3 is CASSLGRGEQYF. DNA for the CDR3: TGTGCCAGCAGCTTAGGCCGGGGGGAGCAGTACTTC.